These T cell receptor beta chains were read from a single sample in a study of blood T cell repertoires in COVID-19. Clones were sequenced by immunoSEQ multiplex PCR, and TCRdb holds only the in-frame ones, with some missing. The table includes approximately 170,000 clones, around four fifths detected once. Sequenced sample: peripheral blood. These TCRs come from an elderly woman with COVID-19, enrolled during active disease. Both conserved end residues are part of each CDR3. The D gene is left open where the match is weak. The size of a clone is reported for some rows only, either as once, few or many, or as a class for expanded clones.

>TRBJ2-1|TRBV5-5|.|.
TGTGCCAGCAGCTTTGGCCATGGACTGACTTACAATGAGCAGTTCTTC
CASSFGHGLTYNEQFF
>TRBJ2-3|TRBV4-2|TRBD2|once
TGTGCCAGCAGTCAAGGGGCGGGAGCCGTGGGGGATACGCAGTATTTT
CASSQGAGAVGDTQYF
>TRBJ2-5|TRBV18|.|.
TGTGCCAGCTCAATAAGACCAAGCGGTGATACCCAGTACTTC
CASSIRPSGDTQYF
>TRBJ2-7|TRBV5-1|.|.
TGCGCCAGCAGCCCCGAGGGGGGGCCCTACGAGGGGCAGTACTTC
CASSPEGGPYEGQYF
>TRBJ1-2|TRBV28|.|.
TGTGCCAGCAGTTTAAACAGGTTGGGTGGCTACACCTTC
CASSLNRLGGYTF
>TRBJ2-2|TRBV10-3|TRBD1|.
TGTGCCATCAGTGAGGCTGGGACAGGGGGAACCGGGGAGCTGTTTTTT
CAISEAGTGGTGELFF
>TRBJ1-2|TRBV27|TRBD1|.
TGTGCCAGCAGTTTAGGCCGGGACAGGCCCTACCTTGGCTACACCTTC
CASSLGRDRPYLGYTF
>TRBJ2-1|TRBV5-1|TRBD2|.
TGCGCCAGCAGCCTACCCTTGGGCGGGGGGACCAATGAGCAGTTCTTC
CASSLPLGGGTNEQFF
>TRBJ1-1|TRBV5-1|.|once
TGCGCCAGCAGCTTGGCGGTATCTGGTGGTGAAGCTTTCTTT
CASSLAVSGGEAFF
>TRBJ1-3|TRBV10-3|TRBD1|.
TGTGCCATCAGTGAGTCGGGACAGCTTGGAAACACCATATATTTT
CAISESGQLGNTIYF
>TRBJ2-1|TRBV4-1|TRBD2|.
TGCGCCAGCAGCCAAGAGGGACTAGCGGGACGGGATGAGCAGTTCTTC
CASSQEGLAGRDEQFF
>TRBJ2-7|TRBV5-1|.|.
TGCGCCAGCAGCTTGACAGAAACCTACGAGCAGTACTTC
CASSLTETYEQYF
>TRBJ2-7|TRBV6-6|TRBD2|.
TGTGCCAGCAGTTACTGGACTAGCGGGCGCTCCTACGAGCAGTACTTC
CASSYWTSGRSYEQYF
>TRBJ1-2|TRBV29-1|TRBD1|.
TGCAGCGCCCTTGATAGGGGGCCCCAAGGCTACACCTTC
CSALDRGPQGYTF
>TRBJ1-5|TRBV19|.|.
TGTGCCAGTAGTGGGCGGGCAGGTCAAAATCAGCCCCAGCATTTT
CASSGRAGQNQPQHF
>TRBJ1-2|TRBV2|.|.
TGTGCCAGCAGTGGGGGCGCTAACTATGGCTACACCTTC
CASSGGANYGYTF
>TRBJ2-1|TRBV21-1|.|.
TGTGCCAGCAACACGGGACACATATACAATGAGCAGTTCTTC
CASNTGHIYNEQFF
>TRBJ1-1|TRBV3-1/TRBV3-2|TRBD1|.
TGTGCCAGCAGCCAAGGCAGCGAGGGACAGCCGGCTTTCTTT
CASSQGSEGQPAFF
>TRBJ2-4|TRBV28|TRBD1|.
TGTGCCAGCAGTCCAACCCCGGACAGGGGGCCGGGCATTCAGTACTTC
CASSPTPDRGPGIQYF
>TRBJ1-6|TRBV3-1/TRBV3-2|TRBD1|once
TGTGCCAGCACCTACAGGGGTAATGGTAATTCACCCCTCCACTTT
CASTYRGNGNSPLHF
>TRBJ1-5|TRBV6-5|.|.
TGTGCCAGCACTATTTCAAGCAGGGCCCAGCATTTT
CASTISSRAQHF
>TRBJ2-3|TRBV5-4|TRBD1|once
TGTGCCAGCAGCCCGGGACAGGGCACAGATACGCAGTATTTT
CASSPGQGTDTQYF
>TRBJ1-3|TRBV7-3|.|.
TGTGCCAGCAGCTCGACAGGTCCTGGAAACACCATATATTTT
CASSSTGPGNTIYF
>TRBJ2-5|TRBV5-1|.|.
TGCGCCAGCAGCTCCCTGGGGGGTATAGAGACCCAGTACTTC
CASSSLGGIETQYF
>TRBJ2-3|TRBV3-1/TRBV3-2|.|.
TGTGCCAGCAGCCAAGTGGAGAATACGCAGTATTTT
CASSQVENTQYF
>TRBJ2-7|TRBV19|TRBD1|once
TGTGCCAGTAGCCGACGCACCGGGACAGCCTACGAGCAGTACTTC
CASSRRTGTAYEQYF
>TRBJ1-3|TRBV5-1|.|.
TGCGCCAGCAGCCCAGCACCCTCGGAGCATGGAAACACCATATATTTT
CASSPAPSEHGNTIYF
>TRBJ1-6|TRBV19|.|.
TGTGCCAGTAGTATTGGGCAGATGGTTTCACCCCTCCACTTT
CASSIGQMVSPLHF
>TRBJ1-1|TRBV10-2|.|.
TGCGCCAGCAGTTGGGGGGGGAACACTGAAGCTTTCTTT
CASSWGGNTEAFF
>TRBJ2-2|TRBV2|TRBD1|.
TGTGCCAGCGTGAAGGGGGCCGGCACCGGGGAGCTGTTTTTT
CASVKGAGTGELFF
>TRBJ2-2|TRBV10-3|TRBD2|.
TGTGCCATCAGTTACCGACTAGCGGGGAACACCGGGGAGCTGTTTTTT
CAISYRLAGNTGELFF
>TRBJ2-5|TRBV6-5|.|.
TGTGCCAGCAGTAGACGGGACCAAGAGACCCAGTACTTC
CASSRRDQETQYF
>TRBJ1-2|TRBV9|TRBD1|.
TGTGCCAGCAGCGTAGAGGACAGGGCCTATGGCTACACCTTC
CASSVEDRAYGYTF
>TRBJ2-5|TRBV9|.|.
TGTGCCAGCAGCGTAGGACCCGACGGGGCCCAGTACTTC
CASSVGPDGAQYF
>TRBJ1-2|TRBV5-6|TRBD1|.
TGTGCCAGCAGCCCCCCGGACAGGGACGGCTACACCTTC
CASSPPDRDGYTF
>TRBJ1-2|TRBV5-6|.|.
TGTGCCAGCAGCCGGGGTGGGGTTTTGAACTCTCATGGCTACACCTTC
CASSRGGVLNSHGYTF
>TRBJ2-2|TRBV7-8|TRBD1|.
TGTGCCAGCAACCGACAGGGCTCGAACACCGGGGAGCTGTTTTTT
CASNRQGSNTGELFF
>TRBJ2-3|TRBV12-5|.|.
TGTGCTAGTGGTTTGGACCCTAGGCTGACTAGCACAGATACGCAGTATTTT
CASGLDPRLTSTDTQYF
>TRBJ1-1|TRBV10-1|TRBD1|.
TGCGCCAGCAGTGGCCCCGGGACAGCCGCGGGGGAAGCTTTCTTT
CASSGPGTAAGEAFF
>TRBJ1-2|TRBV18|.|.
TGTGCCAGCTCACCCGGGGGTGGCTACACCTTC
CASSPGGGYTF
>TRBJ2-5|TRBV5-1|.|few
TGCGCCAGCAGCGGGGGGACGGCCCAAGAGACCCAGTACTTC
CASSGGTAQETQYF
>TRBJ1-2|TRBV14|.|.
TGTGCCAGCAGCCAAGACGGGCAGGGGCGAGCTAGCTATGGCTACACCTTC
CASSQDGQGRASYGYTF
>TRBJ1-6|TRBV18|.|.
TGTGCCAGCACACCGGGAGGAGGATCACCCCTCCACTTT
CASTPGGGSPLHF
>TRBJ1-2|TRBV19|TRBD1|.
TGTGCCAGTAGTACAGACAGGGGATCTAACTATGGCTACACCTTC
CASSTDRGSNYGYTF
>TRBJ1-2|TRBV29-1|TRBD1|.
TGCAGCGCCACGCAGGGGGGAAATAACTATGGCTACACCTTC
CSATQGGNNYGYTF
>TRBJ2-3|TRBV5-4|TRBD2|.
TGTGCCAGCAGCCCCCCGACTAGCGGGGGAACCGATACGCAGTATTTT
CASSPPTSGGTDTQYF
>TRBJ1-5|TRBV7-9|.|.
TGTGCCAGCAGCTTCACCGGGGGTGATAACCAGCCCCAGCATTTT
CASSFTGGDNQPQHF
>TRBJ1-4|TRBV5-1|.|.
TGCGCCAGCAGCTCGGACGGGGAGCGGGAAAAACTGTTTTTT
CASSSDGEREKLFF
>TRBJ1-2|TRBV18|TRBD1|.
TGTGCCAGCTCAGACACAGGGGGCGCTAACTATGGCTACACCTTC
CASSDTGGANYGYTF
>TRBJ1-4|TRBV18|.|.
TGTGCCAGCTCACCTCAGGGGTCTAATGAAAAACTGTTTTTT
CASSPQGSNEKLFF
>TRBJ2-5|TRBV5-8|.|.
TGTGCCAGCAGCCTACTGGGGGCAAACCAAGAGACCCAGTACTTC
CASSLLGANQETQYF
>TRBJ1-5|TRBV19|.|.
TGTGCCAGTAGTACATTGGGGGCTACTCTCAATCAGCCCCAGCATTTT
CASSTLGATLNQPQHF
>TRBJ1-2|TRBV9|.|.
TGTGCCAGCAGCTCGTCGGACAGATACTATGGCTACACCTTC
CASSSSDRYYGYTF
>TRBJ1-3|TRBV5-1|TRBD1|.
TGCGCCAGCAGCTTGGACCGACAGGGACCTGGAAACACCATATATTTT
CASSLDRQGPGNTIYF
>TRBJ1-2|TRBV19|.|.
TGTGCCAGTAGTAGCAGGGTTGGGGGGAACTATGGCTACACCTTC
CASSSRVGGNYGYTF
>TRBJ1-1|TRBV5-4|.|.
TGTGCCAGCAGCTTGGATGGGCGCAGGGACACTGAAGCTTTCTTT
CASSLDGRRDTEAFF
>TRBJ1-5|TRBV2|.|.
TGTGCCAGCAGCGTAGACAGAAATCAGCCCCAGCATTTT
CASSVDRNQPQHF
>TRBJ2-7|TRBV19|TRBD2|.
TGTGCCAGTAGCTCAGGACTAGCGGCAATGTACGAGCAGTACTTC
CASSSGLAAMYEQYF
>TRBJ1-4|TRBV9|TRBD1|once
TGTGCCAGCAGCTACCGGGGACAGGTCGGGGAAAAACTGTTTTTT
CASSYRGQVGEKLFF